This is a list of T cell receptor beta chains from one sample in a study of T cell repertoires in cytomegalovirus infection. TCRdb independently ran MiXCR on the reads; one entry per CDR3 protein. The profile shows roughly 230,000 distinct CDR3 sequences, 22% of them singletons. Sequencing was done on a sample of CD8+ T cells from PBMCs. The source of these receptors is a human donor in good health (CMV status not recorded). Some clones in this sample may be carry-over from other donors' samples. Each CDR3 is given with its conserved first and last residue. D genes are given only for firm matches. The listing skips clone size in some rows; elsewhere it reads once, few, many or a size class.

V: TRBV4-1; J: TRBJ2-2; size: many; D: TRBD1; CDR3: CASSQAGVLDRGTGELFF; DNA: TGCGCCAGCAGCCAAGCCGGCGTGCTGGACAGGGGTACCGGGGAGCTGTTTTTT
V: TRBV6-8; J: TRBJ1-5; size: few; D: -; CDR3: CASSYRAGYRNQPQHF; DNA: TGTGCCAGCAGTTACCGGGCCGGCTACAGAAATCAGCCCCAGCATTTT
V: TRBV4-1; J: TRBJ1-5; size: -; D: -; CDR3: CASGHHSNQPQHF; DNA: TGCGCCAGCGGACACCATAGCAATCAGCCCCAGCATTTT
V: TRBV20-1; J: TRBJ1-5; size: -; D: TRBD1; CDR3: CSARVPGQEGYPQHF; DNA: TGCAGTGCTAGAGTCCCGGGACAGGAGGGGTACCCCCAGCATTTT
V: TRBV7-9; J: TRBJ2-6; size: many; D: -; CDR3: CASTVMGRYSGANVLTF; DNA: TGTGCCAGCACGGTGATGGGCAGGTACTCTGGGGCCAACGTCCTGACTTTC
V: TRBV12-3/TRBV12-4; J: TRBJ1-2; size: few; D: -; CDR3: CASSSAGRPDGYTF; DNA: TGTGCCAGCAGTTCCGCGGGGAGACCCGATGGCTACACCTTC
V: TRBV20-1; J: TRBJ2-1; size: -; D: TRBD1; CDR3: CSASSGQGNSNEQFF; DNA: TGCAGTGCTAGTTCCGGACAGGGTAATAGCAATGAGCAGTTCTTC
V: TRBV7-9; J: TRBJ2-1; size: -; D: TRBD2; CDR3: CASSPPGAGWEEQFF; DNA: TGTGCCAGCAGCCCCCCGGGAGCGGGGTGGGAGGAGCAGTTCTTC
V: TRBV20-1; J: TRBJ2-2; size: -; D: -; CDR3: CSARDITGGELFF; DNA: TGCAGTGCTAGAGATATAACGGGCGGGGAGCTGTTTTTT
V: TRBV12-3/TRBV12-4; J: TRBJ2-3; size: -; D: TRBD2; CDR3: CASSFASGTTDTQYF; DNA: TGTGCCAGCAGTTTTGCTAGCGGCACCACAGATACGCAGTATTTT
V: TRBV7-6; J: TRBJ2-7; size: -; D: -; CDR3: CASSARDKSYEQYF; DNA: TGTGCCAGCAGCGCTAGGGACAAGTCCTACGAGCAGTACTTC
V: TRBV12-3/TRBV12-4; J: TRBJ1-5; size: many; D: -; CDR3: CASSPGPLGSNQPQHF; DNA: TGTGCCAGCAGCCCCGGACCTCTCGGAAGCAATCAGCCCCAGCATTTT
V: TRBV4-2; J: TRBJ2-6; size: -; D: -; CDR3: CASSQDLRQQTGANVLTF; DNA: TGTGCCAGCAGCCAAGACTTACGACAGCAAACTGGGGCCAACGTCCTGACTTTC